The text below deals with one T cell receptor (beta chain). Its specific antigen is unknown. No per-base quality is available; no much larger clone lies one base away. This entry comes from a study of T-cell reconstitution after alpha-beta-depleted transplantation in children (dated by TCRdb to 2016 to 2017). A note on the overall study: Using TCR repertoire profiling, the study quantitatively followed how T-cell immune reconstitution unfolded in children after TCRalphabeta/CD19-depleted allogeneic hematopoietic cell transplantation.

Receptors were amplified or captured by PCR. The sequencing machine was an Illumina HiSeq 2500. Molecular barcoding was employed in the preparation of TCR libraries, with unique molecular identifiers being used to normalize TCRbeta repertoire quantification. In TCRdb, the public reads were trimmed at Q25 with fastp and aligned with MiXCR, with productive beta chains retained. One record per CDR3 amino acid sequence lists the most common genes and DNA. The sample contains some 500,000 distinct CDR3 sequences, less than 35% of them found a single time. In total, the top ten clones hold around 2.3% of the sample. V loses 5 bases at its end and J loses 3 bases; junction bases beyond the gene matches: 6. The CDR3 measures 15 amino acids from cysteine to phenylalanine. Only CDR3 DNA remains: 45 bases, in frame from the first base. The germline V gene encodes CDR1 MNHEY and CDR2 SMNVEV (reference sequence).

The V and J segments used are TRBV27 and TRBJ1-5; a stretch of 8 junction bases matches TRBD1. This specimen was PBMCs from the stem cell graft donor, taken from the stem cell graft. The clonotype originates from a human donor who donated a stem cell graft to a child with aplastic anemia. The CDR3 here reads CASSPHRGINQPQHF. The bases are TGTGCCAGCAGTCCACACAGGGGGATCAATCAGCCCCAGCATTTT.